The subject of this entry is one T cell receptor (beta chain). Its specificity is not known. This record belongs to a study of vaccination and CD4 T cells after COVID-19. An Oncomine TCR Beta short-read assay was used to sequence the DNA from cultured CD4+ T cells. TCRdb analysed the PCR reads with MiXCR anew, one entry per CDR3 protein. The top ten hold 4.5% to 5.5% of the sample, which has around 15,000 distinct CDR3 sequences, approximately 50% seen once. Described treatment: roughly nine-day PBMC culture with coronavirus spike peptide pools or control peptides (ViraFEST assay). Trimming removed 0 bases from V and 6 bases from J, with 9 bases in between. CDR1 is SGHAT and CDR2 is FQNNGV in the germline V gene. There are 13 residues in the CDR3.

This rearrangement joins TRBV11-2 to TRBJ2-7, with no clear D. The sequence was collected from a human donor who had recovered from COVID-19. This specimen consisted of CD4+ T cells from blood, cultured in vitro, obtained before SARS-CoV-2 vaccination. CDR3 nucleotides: TGTGCCAGCAGCTTAGACACGGATAGCGAGCAGTACTTC. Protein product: CASSLDTDSEQYF.